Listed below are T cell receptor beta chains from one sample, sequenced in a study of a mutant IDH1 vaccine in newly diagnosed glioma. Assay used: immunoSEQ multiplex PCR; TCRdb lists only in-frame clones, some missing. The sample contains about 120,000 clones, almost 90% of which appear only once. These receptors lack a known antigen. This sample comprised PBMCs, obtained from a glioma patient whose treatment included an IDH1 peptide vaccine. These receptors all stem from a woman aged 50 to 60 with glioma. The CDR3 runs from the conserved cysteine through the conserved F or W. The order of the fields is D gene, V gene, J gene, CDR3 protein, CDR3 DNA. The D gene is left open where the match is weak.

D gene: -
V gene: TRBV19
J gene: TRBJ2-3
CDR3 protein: CASSWGADTQYF
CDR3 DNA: TGTGCCAGTAGTTGGGGTGCAGATACGCAGTATTTT

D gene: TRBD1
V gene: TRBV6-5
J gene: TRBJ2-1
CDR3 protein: CASSSDRGGYNEQFF
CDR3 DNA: TGTGCCAGCAGTTCTGACAGGGGGGGATACAATGAGCAGTTCTTC

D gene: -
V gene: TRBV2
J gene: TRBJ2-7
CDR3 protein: CASSELPSGLYEQYF
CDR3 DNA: TGTGCCAGCAGTGAGCTCCCAAGCGGCCTCTACGAGCAGTACTTC

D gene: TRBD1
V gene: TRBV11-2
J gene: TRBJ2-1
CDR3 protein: CASSWDRGMQFF
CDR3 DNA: TGTGCCAGCAGCTGGGACAGGGGAATGCAGTTCTTC

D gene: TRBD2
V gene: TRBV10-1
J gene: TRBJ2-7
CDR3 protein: CASSTIAGPYEQYF
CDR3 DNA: TGCGCCAGCAGCACGATAGCGGGGCCCTACGAGCAGTACTTC

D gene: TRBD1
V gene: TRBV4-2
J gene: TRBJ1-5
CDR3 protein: CASSQRTGGSQPQHF
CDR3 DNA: TGTGCCAGCAGCCAAAGGACAGGGGGCAGTCAGCCCCAGCATTTT

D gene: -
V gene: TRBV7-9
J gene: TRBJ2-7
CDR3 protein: CASSNLRGGSYEQYF
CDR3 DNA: TGTGCCAGCAGTAACCTCAGAGGGGGCTCCTACGAGCAGTACTTC

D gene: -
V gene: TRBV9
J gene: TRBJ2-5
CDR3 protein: CASTTAGTPKETQYF
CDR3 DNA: TGTGCCAGCACCACTGCCGGGACTCCTAAAGAGACCCAGTACTTC

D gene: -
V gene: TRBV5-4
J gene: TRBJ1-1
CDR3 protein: CASSWGNTEAFF
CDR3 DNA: TGTGCCAGCAGCTGGGGGAACACTGAAGCTTTCTTT

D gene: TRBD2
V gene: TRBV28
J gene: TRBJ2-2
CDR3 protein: CASRPPRGYAQAGANTGELFF
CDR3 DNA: TGTGCCAGCAGGCCCCCCCGAGGATACGCCCAAGCGGGAGCTAACACCGGGGAGCTGTTTTTT

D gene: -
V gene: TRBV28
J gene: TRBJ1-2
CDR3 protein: CASSSPESGAVYGYTF
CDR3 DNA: TGTGCCAGCAGTTCGCCTGAGTCAGGGGCCGTCTATGGCTACACCTTC

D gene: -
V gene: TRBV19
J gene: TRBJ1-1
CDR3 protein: CASSILGGEAFF
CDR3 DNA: TGTGCCAGTAGTATTCTTGGCGGTGAAGCTTTCTTT

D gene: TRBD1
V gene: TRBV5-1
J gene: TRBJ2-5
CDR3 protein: CASGEGQVETQYF
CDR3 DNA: TGCGCCAGCGGAGAGGGACAGGTTGAGACCCAGTACTTC

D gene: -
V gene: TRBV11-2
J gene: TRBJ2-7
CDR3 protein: CASSLGITYEQYF
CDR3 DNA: TGTGCCAGCAGCTTGGGGATCACCTACGAGCAGTACTTC

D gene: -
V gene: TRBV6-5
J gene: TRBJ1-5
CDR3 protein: CASAPAGVGNQPQHF
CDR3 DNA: TGTGCCAGCGCCCCGGCCGGGGTAGGCAATCAGCCCCAGCATTTT